Below are 11 T cell receptor beta chains sequenced from a single sample in a study of response to subunit inactivated influenza vaccine. TCRdb processed the RT-PCR reads anew with MiXCR; each CDR3 protein has one entry. Counted here are hundreds of thousands of distinct CDR3 sequences, around 11% occurring once; the ten biggest clones make up about 9.4%. Sequenced material: PBMCs from blood, taken on the day of vaccination. All receptors derive from a man aged 45-60 years who received an inactivated influenza vaccine.

This clonotype turned up a few times. The chain joins TRBV28 to TRBJ2-1; D not certain. Germline V gives CDR1 MDHEN, CDR2 SYDVKM. The CDR3 spans 14 residues. Trimming shortened V by 6 bases and J by 4 bases, and 13 bases separated the two germline ends. The CDR3 bases are TGTGCCAGCAGCCCCCCCCAGAGATACAATGAGCAGTTCTTC. It translates to CASSPPQRYNEQFF.

This chain uses TRBV5-1 with TRBJ2-1, with D perhaps TRBD2 (7 bases). This CDR3 has 16 residues. CDR1 SGHRS and CDR2 YFSETQ come from the germline V gene. The V end lost 4 bases, the J end lost 7 bases, and 21 bases lay between the germline ends. The CDR3 protein is CASSPSSGGPWNEQFF. For the CDR3, the DNA is TGCGCCAGCAGCCCCTCTTCGGGGGGCCCTTGGAATGAGCAGTTCTTC.

This rearrangement joins TRBV18 to TRBJ1-1; the D gene is possibly TRBD1 (5 bases). Per the germline V gene, CDR1 is KGHSH and CDR2 is LQKENI. The CDR3 loop spans 15 amino acids. V was clipped by 0 bases and J by 3 bases, with 11 bases between them. This CDR3 reads CASSPPGIGDTEAFF. In DNA, the CDR3 is TGTGCCAGCTCACCACCAGGGATAGGGGACACTGAAGCTTTCTTT.

This clonotype was detected a few times. This rearrangement joins TRBV7-9 to TRBJ2-5; D perhaps matches TRBD1 (5 bases). V lost 1 base, J lost 3 bases, and 12 bases lay in between. The CDR3 runs to 15 residues. Per the germline V gene, CDR1 is SEHNR and CDR2 is FQNEAQ (reference sequence). CDR3 DNA: TGTGCCAGCAGCTTAGGTCAGGGCGCGGAAGAGACCCAGTACTTC. Translated, it gives CASSLGQGAEETQYF. Using reference TRBV7-9 and TRBJ2-5 for the parts outside the CDR3, the full variable domain is DTGVSQNPRHKITKRGQNVTFRCDPISEHNRLYWYRQTLGQGPEFLTYFQNEAQLEKSRLLSDRFSAERPKGSFSTLEIQRTEQGDSAMYLCASSLGQGAEETQYFGPGTRLLVL.

The V gene is TRBV5-4, the J gene TRBJ2-5; D call uncertain. The ends were cut back, 3 bases at V and 1 base at J, with 13 bases in the middle. The CDR3 has 15 residues. The germline V gene has CDR1 SGHNT and CDR2 YYREEE (reference sequence). For the CDR3, the DNA is TGTGCCAGCAGCTCTTTGGCGGTCGGCCAAGAGACCCAGTACTTC. As protein: CASSSLAVGQETQYF. The variable domain in full, completed from reference TRBV5-4 and TRBJ2-5, reads ETGVTQSPTHLIKTRGQQVTLRCSSQSGHNTVSWYQQALGQGPQFIFQYYREEENGRGNFPPRFSGLQFPNYSSELNVNALELDDSALYLCASSSLAVGQETQYFGPGTRLLVL.

The chain is built from TRBV5-6 and TRBJ2-7; 9 nucleotides agree with TRBD2. This CDR3 spans 15 amino acids. After removal of 5 bases from V and 3 bases from J, the junction contained 9 bases not matched to a gene. The germline CDR1 and CDR2 sequences are SGHDT and YYEEEE. CDR3 in DNA: TGTGCCAGCAGTACCAAGACTAGCGGAGGCTACGAGCAGTACTTC. Residues: CASSTKTSGGYEQYF.

The chain uses TRBV20-1 and TRBJ2-2; 9 positions match TRBD1. Germline V gene data show CDR1 as DFQATT and CDR2 as SNEGSKA (reference sequence). Trimming took 5 bases from V and 4 from J; bases not matched to a gene: 2. This CDR3 is built from 13 residues. This chain's CDR3 is CSAGTGITGELFF. CDR3 bases: TGCAGTGCTGGGACAGGGATCACCGGGGAGCTGTTTTTT.

This clonotype was picked up a small number of times. The chain is built from TRBV7-2 and TRBJ1-1; TRBD1 agrees at 8 bases. V lost 1 base to trimming and J lost 7 bases; unmatched junction nucleotides: 11. Germline V gene sequence: CDR1 SGHTA, CDR2 FQGNSA. The CDR3 has 16 amino acids. The CDR3 sequence is CASSLEAVTGASEAFF. The CDR3, as DNA: TGTGCCAGCAGCTTAGAGGCTGTGACAGGGGCAAGTGAAGCTTTCTTT.

This clonotype has at least ten counts. The gene calls are TRBV19 and TRBJ1-5; D unresolved. The CDR3 runs 13 residues. V was pared by 1 base and J by 12 bases, with 13 bases between. Germline-derived CDR1 and CDR2 are LNHDA and SQIVND (reference sequence). CDR3 sequence (DNA): TGTGCCAGTAGTATAGGTGAACGTTCCCTCCAGCATTTT. This codes for CASSIGERSLQHF.

This clonotype showed up many times. Written as DNA, the CDR3 is TGTGCCAGCTCACCTCAGACCGGGACAGGGGTACTCACCGGGGAGCTGTTTTTT. Its translation: CASSPQTGTGVLTGELFF. The V and J genes are TRBV18 and TRBJ2-2; TRBD1 matches at 10 bases. The length of the CDR3 is 18 residues. The junction had 11 bases not matched to a gene; V was cut back by 3 bases and J by 4 bases. Germline CDR1 reads KGHSH; CDR2 reads LQKENI.

The chain employs TRBV10-2 and TRBJ1-1; TRBD1 aligns across 8 bases. Germline V gives CDR1 WSHSY, CDR2 SAAADI. The CDR3 sequence is 15 residues long. V dropped 2 bases and J dropped 4; count of bases not matched to a gene: 6. The DNA of the CDR3 is TGCGCCAGCAGTGAGATCACAGGGGGAGGCACTGAAGCTTTCTTT. Its protein product is CASSEITGGGTEAFF.